This TCR beta chain was sequenced during a study of tumor-infiltrating lymphocytes in localized non-small cell lung cancer. Sequencing used immunoSEQ multiplex PCR; TCRdb keeps in-frame clones, though not all of them. The table shows about 24,000 clones, with roughly 64% occurring only once. V was pared by 4 bases and J by 5 bases, with 16 bases between. Germline CDR1 SGHRS, CDR2 YFSETQ. This CDR3 contains 14 residues. General study findings and limits: No link was found between tumor T-cell fraction and recurrence-free survival. TCR sequencing covered a subset of patients with enough tissue.

Turning to this clone: As yet, its antigen is unknown.

The V and J genes are TRBV5-1 and TRBJ2-7; possibly TRBD1 or TRBD2 for D (5 bases each). Sequencing was performed on lung tumor tissue. The TCR sequence derives from a human donor with non-small cell lung cancer. CDR3 bases: TGCGCCAGCAGCCTCCAGGGTGGGACGAACGAGCAGTACTTC. Its translation: CASSLQGGTNEQYF.